The 25 T cell receptor beta chains given below trace back to one sample, sequenced in a study of cytomegalovirus exposure and HLA in healthy donors. The PCR had 60 Vbeta and 13 Jbeta primers. The table came from immunoSEQ multiplex PCR; TCRdb's copy has only in-frame clones and leaves some out. The data hold 120,000 or so clones, with 72% observed a single time. Sequenced: PBMCs. Every receptor here comes from a man aged 30 to 45 in good health and CMV-seronegative.

The chain carries TRBV5-1 and TRBJ1-1; 7 positions match TRBD1. Germline values: CDR1 SGHRS, CDR2 YFSETQ. The CDR3 spans 14 residues. V shed 2 bases and J 1 base; nucleotides not matched to a gene: 2. Written as DNA, the CDR3 is TGCGCCAGCAGCTTAGGACAGGCGAACACTGAAGCTTTCTTT. It specifies CASSLGQANTEAFF.

The rearrangement links TRBV5-1 to TRBJ2-7, with 10 bases lining up with TRBD1. The CDR3 extends over 13 amino acids. Trimming took 4 bases from V and 4 from J; bases not matched to a gene: 2. CDR1 is SGHRS, CDR2 YFSETQ, per germline. This chain's CDR3 is CASSADRGYEQYF. CDR3 coding DNA: TGCGCCAGCAGCGCGGACAGGGGGTACGAGCAGTACTTC.

This clone was found a few times. The chain combines TRBV20-1 with TRBJ1-4; D remains unclear. Germline CDR1 and CDR2: DFQATT and SNEGSKA (reference sequence). The CDR3 is 11 amino acids. V lost 6 bases, J lost 2 bases, and 4 bases lay in between. The CDR3 coding sequence is TGCAGTGCCAGGACTAATGAAAAACTGTTTTTT. Its translation: CSARTNEKLFF.

The chain joins TRBV5-4 to TRBJ1-2; 9 positions agree with TRBD1. With 4 bases clipped from V and 7 bases from J, the junction kept 17 bases outside the gene matches. Germline V gene data show CDR1 as SGHNT and CDR2 as YYREEE (reference sequence). The CDR3 spans 17 residues. The CDR3 sequence: CASSPRQGDFRLTGYTF. The CDR3 nucleotides are TGTGCCAGCAGCCCAAGACAGGGGGATTTTCGTTTGACTGGCTACACCTTC. Complete variable domain (other parts from reference TRBV5-4 and TRBJ1-2): ETGVTQSPTHLIKTRGQQVTLRCSSQSGHNTVSWYQQALGQGPQFIFQYYREEENGRGNFPPRFSGLQFPNYSSELNVNALELDDSALYLCASSPRQGDFRLTGYTFGSGTRLTVV.

The V and J genes are TRBV10-2 and TRBJ1-4, with D uncertain. The CDR3 contains 14 residues. Trimming took 4 bases from V and 1 from J, leaving 7 bases between them. Germline V gene lookup returns CDR1 WSHSY and CDR2 SAAADI. The CDR3 sequence: CASSARGTNEKLFF. In DNA, the CDR3 is TGCGCCAGCAGTGCTCGAGGAACTAATGAAAAACTGTTTTTT.

The chain employs TRBV7-7 and TRBJ2-7, with 9 bases matching TRBD1. The CDR3 contains 21 residues. V dropped 0 bases and J dropped 0; count of bases not matched to a gene: 18. CDR1 is SSHAT and CDR2 is FNYEAQ in the germline V gene (reference sequence). The CDR3 region has the DNA TGTGCCAGCAGCTTAGCCACTAAAACCGAGTCAGACAGGGGGTTCTCCTACGAGCAGTACTTC. It codes for CASSLATKTESDRGFSYEQYF.

The rearrangement uses TRBV28 and TRBJ1-5, with TRBD1 as a possible D gene (6 bases). CDR1 is MDHEN and CDR2 is SYDVKM in the germline V gene. The germline V and J ends were trimmed by 2 bases and 9 bases, with 14 bases remaining between them. The CDR3 covers 14 residues. CDR3 coding DNA: TGTGCCAGCAGTTTAGAGGCAGGGGAGCGGCCCCAGCATTTT. Protein product: CASSLEAGERPQHF.

V and J are TRBV30 and TRBJ2-1, with 7 bases aligning to TRBD1. The ends lost 1 base at V and 2 bases at J; junction bases unmatched: 8. The CDR3 has 16 amino acids. Germline V gene lookup returns CDR1 GTSNPN and CDR2 SVGIG (reference sequence). Here the CDR3 DNA reads TGTGCCTGGAGTGGGGACACAGGGGTTACCTACAATGAGCAGTTCTTC. Translation gives CAWSGDTGVTYNEQFF.

The chain employs TRBV7-6 and TRBJ2-2; TRBD2 matches 8 bases. This CDR3 comprises 20 residues. Germline lookup yields CDR1 SGHVS and CDR2 FNYEAQ. V lost 1 base, J lost 1 base, and 14 bases stayed unmatched. The CDR3 region has the DNA TGTGCCAGCAGCTTAGTTAATTATCGGGGGACTAGGGAGAACACCGGGGAGCTGTTTTTT. It translates to CASSLVNYRGTRENTGELFF.

This clone appeared once. The gene calls are TRBV9 and TRBJ2-1; D perhaps matches TRBD2 (5 bases). Germline V gene sequence: CDR1 SGDLS, CDR2 YYNGEE. Trimming stripped 6 bases from V and 1 base from J, with 11 bases between. The CDR3 runs to 14 residues. The DNA for the CDR3 is TGTGCCAGCAAGGCGGGTCAGTCCTACAATGAGCAGTTCTTC. This gives the protein CASKAGQSYNEQFF.

This clone has more than one count but fewer than ten. The chain employs TRBV27 and TRBJ1-1, with D perhaps TRBD1 (5 bases). The germline CDR1 and CDR2 sequences are MNHEY and SMNVEV (reference sequence). The CDR3 totals 14 residues. The ends were cut back, 3 bases at V and 5 bases at J, with 13 bases in the middle. CDR3 sequence (DNA): TGTGCCAGCAGTTTCCTCGGGGGAGGGACTGAAGCTTTCTTT. This translates into CASSFLGGGTEAFF.

The rearrangement links TRBV5-1 to TRBJ2-2, with TRBD1 identical over 10 bases. Germline CDR1 and CDR2: SGHRS and YFSETQ. The CDR3 sequence is 15 residues long. The trim removed 4 bases at V and 2 bases at J, leaving 2 bases unmatched. CDR3 loop: CASSRDRGNTGELFF. In DNA, the CDR3 is TGCGCCAGCAGCAGGGACAGGGGCAACACCGGGGAGCTGTTTTTT. The full variable domain, completed using reference TRBV5-1 and TRBJ2-2, is KAGVTQTPRYLIKTRGQQVTLSCSPISGHRSVSWYQQTPGQGLQFLFEYFSETQRNKGNFPGRFSGRQFSNSRSEMNVSTLELGDSALYLCASSRDRGNTGELFFGEGSRLTVL.

The V and J genes are TRBV5-1 and TRBJ1-1, with 11 bases identical to TRBD1. The ends lost 0 bases at V and 4 bases at J; junction bases unmatched: 2. Germline CDR1 and CDR2: SGHRS and YFSETQ. The CDR3 length is 15 residues. The CDR3 is CASSLEGTGGTEAFF. In DNA form, the CDR3 reads TGCGCCAGCAGCTTGGAAGGGACAGGGGGCACTGAAGCTTTCTTT.

V is TRBV6-6 and J is TRBJ1-2, with 7 bases lining up with TRBD1. The CDR3 length is 13 residues. V gave up 7 bases and J gave up 2 bases; unmatched junction bases: 4. CDR1 MNHNY and CDR2 SVGAGI come from the germline V gene (reference sequence). The CDR3, as DNA: TGTGCCAGCACCCCGACAGGGAACTATGGCTACACCTTC. This encodes CASTPTGNYGYTF.

This rearrangement joins TRBV27 to TRBJ2-5, with 8 bases identical to TRBD1. V lost 5 bases and J lost 5; bases outside the gene matches: 19. Germline CDR1 MNHEY, CDR2 SMNVEV (reference sequence). There are 18 residues in the CDR3. CDR3 loop: CASSLSTGTGLSRETQYF. CDR3 DNA sequence: TGTGCCAGCAGTCTCAGCACCGGGACAGGACTATCACGGGAGACCCAGTACTTC.

The chain couples TRBV5-1 to TRBJ1-4, with no clear D. The CDR3 sequence is 15 residues long. The germline V gene has CDR1 SGHRS and CDR2 YFSETQ. Trimming removed 0 bases from V and 0 bases from J, with 6 bases in between. This chain's CDR3 is CASSLAQATNEKLFF. CDR3 DNA sequence: TGCGCCAGCAGCTTGGCGCAGGCAACTAATGAAAAACTGTTTTTT.

This chain joins TRBV7-9 and TRBJ2-7, with 7 bases fitting TRBD2. CDR3 length: 13 residues. Germline values: CDR1 SEHNR, CDR2 FQNEAQ (reference sequence). After removal of 3 bases from V and 3 bases from J, the junction contained 2 bases not matched to a gene. Here the CDR3 DNA reads TGTGCCAGCAGCTTGTCTAGCGGCTACGAGCAGTACTTC. Amino acid sequence: CASSLSSGYEQYF. Full variable domain (remainder filled in from reference TRBV7-9 and TRBJ2-7): DTGVSQNPRHKITKRGQNVTFRCDPISEHNRLYWYRQTLGQGPEFLTYFQNEAQLEKSRLLSDRFSAERPKGSFSTLEIQRTEQGDSAMYLCASSLSSGYEQYFGPGTRLTVT.

The chain carries TRBV5-4 and TRBJ2-5; 9 positions agree with TRBD1. The V gene end was trimmed by 2 bases and the J gene end by 5 bases; junction bases not matched to a gene: 7. The CDR3 has 15 amino acids. Germline V lookup: CDR1 SGHNT, CDR2 YYREEE (reference sequence). In DNA, the CDR3 is TGTGCCAGCAGCTTATCTCGGACAGGGGTGGAGACCCAGTACTTC. As protein: CASSLSRTGVETQYF.

The V and J genes are TRBV18 and TRBJ1-3, with D unresolved. Between the trimmed V and J ends, which lost 2 bases and 0 bases, there was a span of 8 bases. The CDR3 sequence is 15 residues long. Germline-derived CDR1 and CDR2 are KGHSH and LQKENI. The CDR3 loop reads CASSPAPDSGNTIYF. CDR3 sequence (DNA): TGTGCCAGCTCACCAGCACCAGACTCTGGAAACACCATATATTTT. The variable domain in full, with the rest retrieved from reference TRBV18 and TRBJ1-3, is NAGVMQNPRHLVRRRGQEARLRCSPMKGHSHVYWYRQLPEEGLKFMVYLQKENIIDESGMPKERFSAEFPKEGPSILRIQQVVRGDSAAYFCASSPAPDSGNTIYFGEGSWLTVV.

The V gene is TRBV30, the J gene TRBJ1-1; weak D call: TRBD1 (6 bases). The germline V gene has CDR1 GTSNPN and CDR2 SVGIG (reference sequence). The CDR3 extends over 17 amino acids. Trimming took off 0 bases at V and 0 bases at J, with 17 bases between the two ends. The CDR3 is CAWSVPYRVILNTEAFF. CDR3 bases: TGTGCCTGGAGTGTCCCTTACAGGGTCATCTTGAACACTGAAGCTTTCTTT.

The genes are TRBV6-5 and TRBJ2-1; 8 nucleotides line up with TRBD1. The CDR3 has 13 amino acids. From germline, CDR1 is MNHEY and CDR2 SVGAGI. V lost 10 bases, J lost 8 bases, and 10 bases stayed unmatched. The CDR3 sequence: CATHRGRGHEQFF. In nucleotides, the CDR3 is TGTGCCACCCACCGGGGCAGGGGGCATGAGCAGTTCTTC.

J is TRBJ1-4 and V is TRBV27; TRBD1 aligns across 8 bases. The length of the CDR3 is 16 residues. V lost 6 bases to trimming and J lost 4 bases; unmatched junction nucleotides: 10. Germline CDR1 MNHEY, CDR2 SMNVEV (reference sequence). This CDR3 reads CASRISTGAFNEKLFF. CDR3 nucleotides: TGTGCCAGCAGGATTTCGACAGGGGCGTTTAATGAAAAACTGTTTTTT. Combining the CDR3 with reference TRBV27 and TRBJ1-4 gives the whole variable domain EAQVTQNPRYLITVTGKKLTVTCSQNMNHEYMSWYRQDPGLGLRQIYYSMNVEVTDKGDVPEGYKVSRKEKRNFPLILESPSPNQTSLYFCASRISTGAFNEKLFFGSGTQLSVL.

This chain links TRBV5-4 with TRBJ1-2; tentatively, D is TRBD1 (5 bases). Germline CDR1 SGHNT, CDR2 YYREEE (reference sequence). The CDR3 is 13 residues long. V lost 5 bases, J lost 3 bases, and 11 bases lay in between. The CDR3 DNA reads as TGTGCCAGCAGGACCAGGGATTACTATGGCTACACCTTC. It encodes CASRTRDYYGYTF.

The chain employs TRBV11-2 and TRBJ1-2; 9 bases map to TRBD1. This CDR3 spans 14 amino acids. V shed 4 bases and J 5 bases; nucleotides not matched to a gene: 5. The germline V gene encodes CDR1 SGHAT and CDR2 FQNNGV. The CDR3 reads CASSSRTGEYGYTF. Written as DNA, the CDR3 is TGTGCCAGCAGCTCTCGGACAGGGGAATATGGCTACACCTTC. The variable domain in full, completed from reference TRBV11-2 and TRBJ1-2, reads EAGVAQSPRYKIIEKRQSVAFWCNPISGHATLYWYQQILGQGPKLLIQFQNNGVVDDSQLPKDRFSAERLKGVDSTLKIQPAKLEDSAVYLCASSSRTGEYGYTFGSGTRLTVV.

The V gene is TRBV5-1, the J gene TRBJ1-6; D remains unclear. CDR3 size: 13 residues. V was clipped by 7 bases and J by 8 bases, with 13 bases between them. Germline V CDR1 and CDR2: SGHRS, YFSETQ. DNA of the CDR3: TGCGCCAGCTCCGAGGATCGGGATTCACCCCTCCACTTT. Translating it yields CASSEDRDSPLHF.